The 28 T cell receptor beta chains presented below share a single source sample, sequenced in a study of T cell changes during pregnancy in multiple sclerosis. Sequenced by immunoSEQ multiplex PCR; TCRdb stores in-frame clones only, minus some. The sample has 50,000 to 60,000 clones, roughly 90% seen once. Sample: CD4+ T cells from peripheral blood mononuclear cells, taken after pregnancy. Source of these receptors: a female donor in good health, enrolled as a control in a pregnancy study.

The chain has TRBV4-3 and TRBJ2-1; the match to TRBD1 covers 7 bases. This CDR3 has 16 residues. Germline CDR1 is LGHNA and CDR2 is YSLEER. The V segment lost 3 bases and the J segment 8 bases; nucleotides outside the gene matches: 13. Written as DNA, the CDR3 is TGCGCCAGCAGCCATACTAGTCCTAACAGGGGATATGAGCAGTTCTTC. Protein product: CASSHTSPNRGYEQFF.

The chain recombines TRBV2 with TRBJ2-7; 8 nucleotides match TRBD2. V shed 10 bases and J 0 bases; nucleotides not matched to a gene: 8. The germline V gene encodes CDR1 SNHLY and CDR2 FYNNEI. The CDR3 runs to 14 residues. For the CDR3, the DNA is TGTGCCACCATGCGGGGGGTGGTCTCCTACGAGCAGTACTTC. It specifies CATMRGVVSYEQYF.

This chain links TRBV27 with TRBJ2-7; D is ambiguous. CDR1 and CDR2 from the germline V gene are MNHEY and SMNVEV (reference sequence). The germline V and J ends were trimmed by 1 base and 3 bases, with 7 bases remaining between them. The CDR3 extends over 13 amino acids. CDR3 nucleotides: TGTGCCAGCAGTTTATTGGCCAGCTACGAGCAGTACTTC. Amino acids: CASSLLASYEQYF.

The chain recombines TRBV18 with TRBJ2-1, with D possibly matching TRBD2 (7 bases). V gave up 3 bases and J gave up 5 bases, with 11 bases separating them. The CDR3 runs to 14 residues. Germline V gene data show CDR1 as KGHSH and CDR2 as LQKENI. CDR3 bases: TGTGCCAGCTCACCCGCGGGGGCCAACAATGAGCAGTTCTTC. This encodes CASSPAGANNEQFF.

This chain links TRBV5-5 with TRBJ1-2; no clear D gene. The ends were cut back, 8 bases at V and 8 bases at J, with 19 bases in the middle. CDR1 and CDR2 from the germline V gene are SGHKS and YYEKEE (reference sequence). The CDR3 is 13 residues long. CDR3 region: CASLPGNRRGYTF. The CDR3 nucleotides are TGTGCCAGTCTACCCGGGAATCGGCGAGGCTACACCTTC.

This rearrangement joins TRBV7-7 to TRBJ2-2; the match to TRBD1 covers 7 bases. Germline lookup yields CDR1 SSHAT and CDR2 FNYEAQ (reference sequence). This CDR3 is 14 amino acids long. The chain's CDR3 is CAIKGASLTGELFF. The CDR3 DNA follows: TGTGCTATCAAGGGGGCGTCGCTGACCGGGGAGCTGTTTTTT.

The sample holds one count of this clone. The CDR3 DNA follows: TGTGCCAGCAGTTACTGGTCCGGGGATGGTGAGCAGTTCTTC. Residues: CASSYWSGDGEQFF. The V call is TRBV6-5, the J call TRBJ2-1; tentative D call: TRBD2 (5 bases). Germline V gives CDR1 MNHEY, CDR2 SVGAGI. The CDR3 runs to 14 residues. The V and J ends lost 1 base and 9 bases respectively, with 13 bases between them.

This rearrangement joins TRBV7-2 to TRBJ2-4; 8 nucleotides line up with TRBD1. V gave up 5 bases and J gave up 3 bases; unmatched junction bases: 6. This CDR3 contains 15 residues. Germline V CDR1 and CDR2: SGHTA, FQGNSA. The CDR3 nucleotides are TGTGCCAGCAGCACGGGACAGGCTTACAAAAACATTCAGTACTTC. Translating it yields CASSTGQAYKNIQYF.

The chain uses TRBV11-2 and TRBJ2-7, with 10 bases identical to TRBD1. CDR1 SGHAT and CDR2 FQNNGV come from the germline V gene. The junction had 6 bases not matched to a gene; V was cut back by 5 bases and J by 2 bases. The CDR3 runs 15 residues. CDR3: CASSQAGTGAYEQYF. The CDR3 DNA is TGTGCCAGCAGCCAAGCAGGGACAGGGGCCTACGAGCAGTACTTC.

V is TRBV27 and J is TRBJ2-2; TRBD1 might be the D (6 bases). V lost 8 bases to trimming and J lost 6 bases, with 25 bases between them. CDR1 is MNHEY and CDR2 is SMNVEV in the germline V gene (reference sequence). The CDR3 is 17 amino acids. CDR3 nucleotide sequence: TGTGCCAGCCTATCGTTCGGGCATCCCAGGGGCCCCGGGGAGCTGTTTTTT. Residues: CASLSFGHPRGPGELFF.

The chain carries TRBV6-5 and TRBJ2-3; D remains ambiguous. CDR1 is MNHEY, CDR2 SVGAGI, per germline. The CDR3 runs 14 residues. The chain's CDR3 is CSSTKAASTDTQYF. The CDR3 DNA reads TGTTCAAGCACGAAGGCGGCTAGCACAGATACGCAGTATTTT.

The CDR3 loop is CASSLGGRANTEAFF. The CDR3 DNA is TGCGCCAGCAGCTTGGGAGGCAGGGCGAACACTGAAGCTTTCTTT. This rearrangement joins TRBV5-1 to TRBJ1-1, with D possibly being TRBD1 (5 bases). Trimming took off 0 bases at V and 1 base at J, with 10 bases between the two ends. This CDR3 region has 15 residues. CDR1 is SGHRS, CDR2 YFSETQ, per germline.

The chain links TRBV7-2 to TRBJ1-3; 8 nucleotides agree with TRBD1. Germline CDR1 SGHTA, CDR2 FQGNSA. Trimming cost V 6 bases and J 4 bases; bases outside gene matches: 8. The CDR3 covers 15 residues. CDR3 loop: CASSRTGPGGNTIYF. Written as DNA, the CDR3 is TGTGCCAGCAGTCGGACAGGGCCAGGGGGAAACACCATATATTTT.

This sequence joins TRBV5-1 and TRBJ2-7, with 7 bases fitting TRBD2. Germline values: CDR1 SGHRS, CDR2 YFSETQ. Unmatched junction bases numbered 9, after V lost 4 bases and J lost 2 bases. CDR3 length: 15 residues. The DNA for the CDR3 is TGCGCCAGCAGCCCGGAGGCTAGCGGTCCCTACGAGCAGTACTTC. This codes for CASSPEASGPYEQYF.

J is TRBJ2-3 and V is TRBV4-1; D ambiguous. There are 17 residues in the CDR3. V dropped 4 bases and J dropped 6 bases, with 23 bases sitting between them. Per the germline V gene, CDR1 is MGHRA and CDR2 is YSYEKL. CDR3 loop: CASSPESLRGYMDTQYF. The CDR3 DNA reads TGCGCCAGCAGCCCTGAGTCTTTGAGAGGATACATGGATACGCAGTATTTT.

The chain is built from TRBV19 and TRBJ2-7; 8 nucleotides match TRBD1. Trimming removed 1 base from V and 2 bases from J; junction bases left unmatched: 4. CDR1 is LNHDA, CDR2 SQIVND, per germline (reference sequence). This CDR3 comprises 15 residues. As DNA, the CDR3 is TGTGCCAGTAGTATAGTGGACAGGGAGACCTACGAGCAGTACTTC. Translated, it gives CASSIVDRETYEQYF.

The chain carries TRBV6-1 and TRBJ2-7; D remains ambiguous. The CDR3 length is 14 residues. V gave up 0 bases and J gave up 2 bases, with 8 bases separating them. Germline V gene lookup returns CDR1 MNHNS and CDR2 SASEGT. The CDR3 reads CASSEAWPTYEQYF. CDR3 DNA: TGTGCCAGCAGTGAAGCTTGGCCCACCTACGAGCAGTACTTC.

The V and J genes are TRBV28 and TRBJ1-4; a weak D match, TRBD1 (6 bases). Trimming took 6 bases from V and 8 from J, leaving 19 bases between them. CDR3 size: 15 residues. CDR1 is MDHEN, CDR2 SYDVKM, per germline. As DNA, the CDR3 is TGTGCCAGCAGGAACGCGGAAGGGGGAAGAGAAAAACTGTTTTTT. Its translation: CASRNAEGGREKLFF.

CDR3 nucleotides: TGTGCCAGCAGCTTAGCTGCGGGGGGGAACACAGATACGCAGTATTTT. It codes for CASSLAAGGNTDTQYF. The J gene is TRBJ2-3, the V gene TRBV7-2; 9 bases are shared with TRBD2. Losses at the gene ends were 0 bases for V and 2 bases for J; bases not matched to a gene: 3. The CDR3 runs to 16 residues. CDR1 and CDR2 from the germline V gene are SGHTA and FQGNSA.

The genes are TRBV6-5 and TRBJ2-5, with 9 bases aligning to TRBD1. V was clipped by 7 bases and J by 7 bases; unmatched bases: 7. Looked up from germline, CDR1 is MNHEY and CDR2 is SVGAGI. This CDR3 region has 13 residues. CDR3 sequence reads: CASTGQGGRTQYF. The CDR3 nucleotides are TGTGCCAGCACGGGACAGGGAGGACGGACCCAGTACTTC.

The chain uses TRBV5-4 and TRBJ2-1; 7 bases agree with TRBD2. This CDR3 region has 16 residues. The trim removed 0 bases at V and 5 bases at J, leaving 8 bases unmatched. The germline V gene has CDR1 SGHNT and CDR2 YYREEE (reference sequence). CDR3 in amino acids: CASSLGGTGGNNEQFF. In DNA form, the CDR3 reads TGTGCCAGCAGCTTGGGGGGTACGGGGGGAAACAATGAGCAGTTCTTC.

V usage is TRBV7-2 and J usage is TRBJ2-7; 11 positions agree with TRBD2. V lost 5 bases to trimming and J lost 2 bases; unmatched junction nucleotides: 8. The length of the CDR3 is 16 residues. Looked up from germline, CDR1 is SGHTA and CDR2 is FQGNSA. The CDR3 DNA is TGTGCCAGCAGCCTCGGACTAGCGGGTGGTACCTACGAGCAGTACTTC. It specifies CASSLGLAGGTYEQYF.

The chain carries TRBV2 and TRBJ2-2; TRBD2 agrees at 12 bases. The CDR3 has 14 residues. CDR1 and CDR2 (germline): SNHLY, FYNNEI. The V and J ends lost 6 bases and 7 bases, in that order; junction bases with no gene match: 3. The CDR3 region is CASRGLAGYGELFF. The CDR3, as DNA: TGTGCCAGCAGAGGACTAGCGGGGTACGGGGAGCTGTTTTTT.

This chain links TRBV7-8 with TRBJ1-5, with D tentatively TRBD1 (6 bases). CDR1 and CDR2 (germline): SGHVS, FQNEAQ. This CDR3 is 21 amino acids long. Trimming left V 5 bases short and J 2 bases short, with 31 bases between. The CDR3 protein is CASSPRGRDLLTMRGNQPQHF. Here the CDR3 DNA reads TGTGCCAGCAGCCCCAGGGGCAGGGACCTTTTGACGATGAGAGGCAATCAGCCCCAGCATTTT.

Here the CDR3 reads CASSPSVIRRSNQPQHF. CDR3 sequence (DNA): TGCGCCAGCAGCCCTAGCGTGATCAGGCGTAGCAATCAGCCCCAGCATTTT. The gene calls are TRBV4-1 and TRBJ1-5, with no clear D. In germline, CDR1 is MGHRA, CDR2 YSYEKL. Deletions cut 4 bases from V and 0 bases from J, with 16 bases between. The CDR3 loop spans 17 amino acids.

CDR3 amino acids: CATSRGRLNTEAFF. Written as DNA, the CDR3 is TGTGCCACCAGCAGAGGGAGATTGAACACTGAAGCTTTCTTT. The gene calls are TRBV15 and TRBJ1-1, with D unresolved. The CDR3 length is 14 residues. V lost 1 base to trimming and J lost 0 bases, with 6 bases between them. Per germline, CDR1 LNHNV and CDR2 YYDKDF (reference sequence).

This CDR3 is CASETGGSQAAFF. CDR3 coding DNA: TGTGCCAGCGAGACAGGGGGCTCACAAGCGGCTTTCTTT. The gene calls are TRBV2 and TRBJ1-1; 10 nucleotides align to TRBD1. Trimming cost V 8 bases and J 11 bases; bases outside gene matches: 11. Germline CDR1 reads SNHLY; CDR2 reads FYNNEI. The CDR3 contains 13 residues.

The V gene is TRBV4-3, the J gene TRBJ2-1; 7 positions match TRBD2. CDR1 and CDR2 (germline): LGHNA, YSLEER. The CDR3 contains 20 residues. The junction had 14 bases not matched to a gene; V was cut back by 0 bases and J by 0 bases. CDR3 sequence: CASSQESGLGVFSSYNEQFF. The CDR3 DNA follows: TGCGCCAGCAGCCAAGAGTCAGGACTAGGGGTTTTCAGCTCCTACAATGAGCAGTTCTTC.